Listed below are T cell receptor beta chains from one sample, sequenced in a study of early T cells in non-severe SARS-CoV-2 infection. TCRdb itself ran the 5' RACE reads through MiXCR, one entry per CDR3 protein. The table shows about 70,000 distinct CDR3 sequences, with roughly 15% occurring only once. The starting material was whole blood, obtained at baseline. These receptors all come from an adult who was a healthcare worker with PCR-confirmed SARS-CoV-2 infection or an uninfected control (not recorded which). CDR3s include the opening cysteine and the closing phenylalanine or tryptophan. The order of the fields is clone size, J gene, V gene, D gene, CDR3 protein, CDR3 DNA. The D gene is left open where the match is weak. Clone size is stated in some rows and not others, as once, few, many or a class when expanded.

many,TRBJ2-1,TRBV6-6,NA,CASKIAGSDNNEQFF,TGTGCCAGCAAAATAGCTGGAAGCGACAACAATGAGCAGTTCTTC
NA,TRBJ2-7,TRBV20-1,TRBD2,CSARESASGRYEQYF,TGCAGTGCTAGAGAGTCGGCTAGCGGGAGGTACGAGCAGTACTTC
NA,TRBJ1-2,TRBV7-2,NA,CASSFGPASAGYTF,TGTGCCAGCAGCTTCGGGCCTGCTTCAGCAGGCTACACCTTC
NA,TRBJ1-1,TRBV20-1,NA,CSAGAGRETEAFF,TGCAGTGCCGGGGCGGGGCGGGAGACTGAAGCTTTCTTT
few,TRBJ2-2,TRBV7-3,TRBD2,CASSLIPGGIGELFF,TGTGCCAGCAGCTTAATTCCGGGAGGTATCGGGGAGCTGTTTTTT
NA,TRBJ2-4,TRBV19,TRBD2,CASTLRGGGNIQYF,TGTGCCAGTACCTTGCGCGGGGGAGGGAACATTCAGTACTTC
many,TRBJ2-3,TRBV5-8,TRBD2,CASSLEGLAGSTDTQYF,TGTGCCAGCAGCTTGGAAGGACTAGCGGGAAGCACAGATACGCAGTATTTT
many,TRBJ2-7,TRBV10-3,TRBD2,CAISESSGGSSNEQYF,TGTGCCATCAGTGAGTCGAGTGGCGGGAGTAGTAACGAGCAGTACTTC
NA,TRBJ2-1,TRBV19,NA,CASSVQLRESGSYNEQFF,TGTGCCAGTAGTGTACAACTTAGGGAAAGCGGCTCCTACAATGAGCAGTTCTTC
few,TRBJ2-7,TRBV9,NA,CASSPGSGSYEQYF,TGTGCCAGCAGCCCAGGCAGCGGATCCTACGAGCAGTACTTC
few,TRBJ2-7,TRBV7-9,NA,CASSLSTYEQYF,TGTGCCAGCAGCTTATCCACCTACGAGCAGTACTTC
few,TRBJ2-2,TRBV12-3/TRBV12-4,NA,CASTFDGNTGELFF,TGTGCCAGCACTTTCGACGGGAACACCGGGGAGCTGTTTTTT
many,TRBJ2-3,TRBV14,NA,CASSNFRTDTQYF,TGTGCCAGCAGCAACTTTAGGACAGATACGCAGTATTTT
NA,TRBJ1-1,TRBV6-6,TRBD1,CASSGQGGTLNTEAFF,TGTGCCAGCAGTGGACAGGGGGGAACCTTGAACACTGAAGCTTTCTTT
few,TRBJ1-6,TRBV7-9,TRBD1,CASSLGGQANSPLHF,TGTGCCAGCAGCTTAGGAGGACAGGCGAATTCACCCCTCCACTTT
NA,TRBJ2-3,TRBV18,NA,CASSPQGTRTDTQYF,TGTGCCAGCTCACCGCAGGGGACACGCACAGATACGCAGTATTTT
NA,TRBJ1-6,TRBV5-1,NA,CASSSQGSGNSPLHF,TGCGCCAGCAGTTCGCAGGGGTCTGGCAATTCACCCCTCCACTTT
few,TRBJ2-7,TRBV21-1,NA,CASSKLDFFVAGRYEQYF,TGTGCCAGCAGCAAATTGGACTTTTTCGTAGCGGGAAGGTACGAGCAGTACTTC
many,TRBJ2-1,TRBV24-1,TRBD2,CATSAASGLSDEQFF,TGTGCCACCAGTGCGGCTAGCGGTCTATCGGATGAGCAGTTCTTC
few,TRBJ1-4,TRBV11-2,TRBD1,CASSLGQGAILFF,TGTGCCAGCAGCTTAGGACAGGGGGCGATCCTGTTTTTT
NA,TRBJ2-3,TRBV5-1,TRBD2,CASSRATSGTLSTDTQYF,TGCGCCAGCAGCCGAGCGACTAGCGGGACTCTTAGCACAGATACGCAGTATTTT
NA,TRBJ2-5,TRBV2,NA,CASSEGKTQYF,TGTGCCAGCAGTGAGGGGAAGACCCAGTACTTC
NA,TRBJ2-3,TRBV6-6,NA,CASRTGTSTDTQYF,TGTGCCAGCAGGACCGGGACTAGCACAGATACGCAGTATTTT
NA,TRBJ1-1,TRBV29-1,NA,CSVTGTEAFF,TGCAGCGTCACAGGGACTGAAGCTTTCTTT
many,TRBJ1-6,TRBV18,NA,CASSPADNSPLHF,TGTGCCAGCTCACCGGCAGACAATTCACCCCTCCACTTT
few,TRBJ2-3,TRBV3-1,TRBD2,CASSQDSLAGLDTQYF,TGTGCCAGCAGCCAAGATTCACTAGCGGGACTAGATACGCAGTATTTT
NA,TRBJ2-7,TRBV5-4,NA,CASSPTLSGDHEQYF,TGTGCCAGCAGCCCTACCTTGAGCGGCGACCACGAGCAGTACTTC
NA,TRBJ2-1,TRBV7-8,NA,CASSGPGRAHEQFF,TGTGCCAGCAGCGGCCCCGGCCGGGCACATGAGCAGTTCTTC
many,TRBJ2-7,TRBV9,NA,CASSVYAGGRNEQYF,TGTGCCAGCAGCGTATATGCAGGAGGAAGGAACGAGCAGTACTTC
NA,TRBJ2-7,TRBV7-6,NA,CASSGSASYEQYF,TGTGCCAGCAGCGGGAGTGCCTCCTACGAGCAGTACTTC
NA,TRBJ2-6,TRBV21-1,NA,CASSKNGVGPNSGANVLTF,TGTGCCAGCAGCAAAAACGGGGTCGGGCCAAATAGCGGGGCCAACGTCCTGACTTTC
many,TRBJ2-7,TRBV5-1,TRBD2,CASSLEVAGDGEQYF,TGCGCCAGCAGCTTGGAGGTAGCGGGAGACGGCGAGCAGTACTTC
few,TRBJ2-1,TRBV6-6,TRBD2,CASSDRLAGSYNEQFF,TGTGCCAGCAGTGACAGACTAGCGGGGTCCTACAATGAGCAGTTCTTC
many,TRBJ2-7,TRBV7-9,TRBD2,CASSSTGLAGGPVNDEQYF,TGTGCCAGCAGCTCGACGGGACTAGCGGGAGGGCCGGTTAACGACGAGCAGTACTTC
many,TRBJ1-1,TRBV11-2,TRBD1,CASSSRQGYSRNTEAFF,TGTGCCAGCAGCTCACGACAGGGGTACAGCCGGAACACTGAAGCTTTCTTT